These 32 T cell receptor beta chains were sequenced from one sample in a study of T cell changes during pregnancy in multiple sclerosis. Sequencing used immunoSEQ multiplex PCR; TCRdb keeps in-frame clones, though not all of them. The table records about 43,000 clones, under 95% of them present only once. Sequencing used PBMCs (not recorded whether the cells were cultured). The receptors here all came from a female donor with multiple sclerosis, enrolled in a pregnancy study.

The chain combines TRBV28 with TRBJ1-5, with D perhaps TRBD1 (5 bases). CDR3 length equals 16 residues. Germline values: CDR1 MDHEN, CDR2 SYDVKM. Trimming left V 2 bases short and J 2 bases short, with 13 bases between. The CDR3 loop reads CASSLQGKFGNQPQHF. Here the CDR3 DNA reads TGTGCCAGCAGTTTACAGGGAAAGTTTGGCAATCAGCCCCAGCATTTT.

This chain joins TRBV27 and TRBJ2-3; the D gene is possibly TRBD1 (6 bases). CDR3 size: 14 residues. Trimming pared 3 bases from V and 2 bases from J, leaving 9 bases between. The germline V gene has CDR1 MNHEY and CDR2 SMNVEV (reference sequence). DNA of the CDR3: TGTGCCAGCAGTTTCTGGACAGACACAGATACGCAGTATTTT. This gives the protein CASSFWTDTDTQYF.

CDR3 loop: CASSRAGADYNEQFF. In DNA form, the CDR3 reads TGTGCCAGCAGCAGGGCGGGAGCTGACTACAATGAGCAGTTCTTC. The chain has TRBV28 and TRBJ2-1; 7 bases are a match to TRBD2. This CDR3 has 15 residues. Germline V gives CDR1 MDHEN, CDR2 SYDVKM. V shed 6 bases, J shed 3 bases, and the junction held 8 bases outside the gene matches.

This clone was recorded once. Here the CDR3 reads CASSLGPLDRGYGYTF. The CDR3 DNA reads as TGTGCCAGCAGCTTAGGCCCTTTGGACAGGGGCTATGGCTACACCTTC. The chain couples TRBV7-9 to TRBJ1-2; 9 nucleotides line up with TRBD1. The CDR3 sequence is 16 residues long. Germline V CDR1 and CDR2: SEHNR, FQNEAQ (reference sequence). J gave up 4 bases and V 1 base, and 7 bases lay outside the gene matches.

V is TRBV27 and J is TRBJ2-1; a possible D gene is TRBD2 (6 bases). V was clipped by 4 bases and J by 5 bases, with 9 bases between them. CDR3 length: 13 residues. The germline CDR1 and CDR2 sequences are MNHEY and SMNVEV (reference sequence). The CDR3 DNA reads as TGTGCCAGCAGTTGGGCGGGGCACAATGAGCAGTTCTTC. Protein product: CASSWAGHNEQFF.

J is TRBJ2-7 and V is TRBV28; 9 bases line up with TRBD1. V trimming: 6 bases; J trimming: 5 bases; junction bases outside the gene matches: 8. This CDR3 is built from 14 residues. The germline CDR1 and CDR2 sequences are MDHEN and SYDVKM. Here the CDR3 reads CASRSGQGTDEQYF. The CDR3 region has the DNA TGTGCCAGCAGATCGGGACAGGGAACGGACGAGCAGTACTTC.

V and J are TRBV5-7 and TRBJ1-1, with D possibly being TRBD1 (5 bases). TRBV5-7 is classed as an ORF, of uncertain function. The V and J ends lost 10 bases and 1 base respectively, with 14 bases between them. The length of the CDR3 is 13 residues. The CDR3 sequence: CAGGKGRNTEAFF. The DNA of the CDR3 is TGTGCCGGGGGGAAGGGGAGGAACACTGAAGCTTTCTTT.

The chain joins TRBV6-6 to TRBJ1-3; D gene ambiguous. Germline V gene sequence: CDR1 MNHNY, CDR2 SVGAGI (reference sequence). The CDR3 loop spans 13 amino acids. V was cut by 8 bases and J by 2 bases, with 10 bases left in between. In DNA form, the CDR3 reads TGTGCCAGCTTAGTGGACCCTGGAAACACCATATATTTT. Its translation: CASLVDPGNTIYF.

This clone was counted a single time. The chain employs TRBV7-2 and TRBJ2-5; D is possibly TRBD2 (6 bases). Trimming took off 5 bases at V and 5 bases at J, with 15 bases between the two ends. The CDR3 is 14 amino acids. CDR1 and CDR2 from the germline V gene are SGHTA and FQGNSA. The CDR3 nucleotides read TGTGCCAGCAGCCCTGCGGGGATTGTGGAGACCCAGTACTTC. Translated: CASSPAGIVETQYF.

The gene calls are TRBV4-3 and TRBJ1-6; D is unresolved. Germline assignment: CDR1 LGHNA and CDR2 YSLEER. The CDR3 covers 14 residues. Between the trimmed V and J ends, which lost 0 bases and 9 bases, there was a span of 9 bases. In nucleotides, the CDR3 is TGCGCCAGCAGCCAAGATTTAGGGCTTTCACCCCTCCACTTT. It translates to CASSQDLGLSPLHF.

This clone occurred a few times. The V and J genes are TRBV7-2 and TRBJ2-7; no clear D gene. V lost 2 bases and J lost 5, with 7 bases in between. The CDR3 consists of 12 residues. In germline, CDR1 is SGHTA, CDR2 FQGNSA. CDR3 sequence (DNA): TGTGCCAGCAGCTTATCCCCCCACGAGCAGTACTTC. Encoded protein: CASSLSPHEQYF.

The CDR3 loop is CASSLVGLATYEQYF. The DNA for the CDR3 is TGTGCCAGCAGCTTAGTGGGACTAGCGACCTACGAGCAGTACTTC. The chain couples TRBV7-2 to TRBJ2-7; the match to TRBD2 covers 10 bases. The CDR3 runs 15 residues. The ends lost 1 base at V and 2 bases at J; junction bases unmatched: 2. Germline CDR1 and CDR2: SGHTA and FQGNSA.

Worth noting for this clone: The junction departs from the called germline gene at one end, perhaps through a read error. The DNA of the CDR3 is TGTGCCAGCAGCTTGGAGGGGACTAGCGCCTACGAGCAGTACTTC. It is translated as CASSLEGTSAYEQYF. The chain is built from TRBV5-3 and TRBJ2-7, with 10 positions matching TRBD2. TRBV5-3 carries the ORF label, with uncertain function. CDR3 length equals 15 residues.

The chain joins TRBV27 to TRBJ2-3; 11 bases are a match to TRBD2. CDR1 and CDR2 from the germline V gene are MNHEY and SMNVEV (reference sequence). The CDR3 is made up of 18 amino acids. The V and J ends lost 5 bases and 3 bases, in that order; junction bases with no gene match: 13. Here the CDR3 reads CASSADTSGRLRTDTQYF. CDR3 in DNA: TGTGCCAGCAGTGCGGATACTAGCGGGAGATTAAGAACAGATACGCAGTATTTT.

The chain joins TRBV6-1 to TRBJ1-2, with D maybe TRBD1 (5 bases). The CDR3 has 15 residues. V lost 2 bases to trimming and J lost 7 bases, with 17 bases between them. The germline V gene encodes CDR1 MNHNS and CDR2 SASEGT. CDR3 nucleotides: TGTGCCAGCAGTGAAAGTTTGGACACGGGCGCTGGCTACACCTTC. This gives the protein CASSESLDTGAGYTF.

The chain employs TRBV14 and TRBJ2-7, with D perhaps TRBD2 (5 bases). With 1 base removed from V and 2 bases from J, the gap between germline ends came to 12 bases. The germline V gene has CDR1 SGHDN and CDR2 FVKESK. The CDR3 sequence is 15 residues long. CDR3 nucleotides: TGTGCCAGCAGCCAAGGAGGGAGCCCTACCTACGAGCAGTACTTC. It yields the protein CASSQGGSPTYEQYF. Drawing the rest from reference TRBV14 and TRBJ2-7, the complete variable domain is EAGVTQFPSHSVIEKGQTVTLRCDPISGHDNLYWYRRVMGKEIKFLLHFVKESKQDESGMPNNRFLAERTGGTYSTLKVQPAELEDSGVYFCASSQGGSPTYEQYFGPGTRLTVT.

This sequence joins TRBV6-4 and TRBJ1-2; D uncertain. This CDR3 has 20 amino acids. From germline, CDR1 is MRHNA and CDR2 SNTAGT. Trimming took 2 bases from V and 0 from J, leaving 25 bases between them. The CDR3: CASSDPTFGPVEAANYGYTF. The CDR3 DNA reads TGTGCCAGCAGTGACCCCACGTTCGGGCCAGTCGAAGCAGCTAACTATGGCTACACCTTC.

This sequence joins TRBV7-6 and TRBJ1-1, with D maybe TRBD1 (5 bases). The CDR3 runs to 11 residues. CDR1 is SGHVS, CDR2 FNYEAQ, per germline. V was clipped by 11 bases and J by 5 bases, with 12 bases between them. For the CDR3, the DNA is TGTGCCGCTGGGGCTGGTACTGAAGCTTTCTTT. Its protein is CAAGAGTEAFF.

V and J are TRBV5-1 and TRBJ2-1, with 7 bases lining up with TRBD2. CDR1 SGHRS and CDR2 YFSETQ come from the germline V gene. CDR3 length: 16 residues. Losses at the gene ends were 0 bases for V and 4 bases for J; bases not matched to a gene: 7. The CDR3 sequence: CASSLARGIAYNEQFF. The CDR3 DNA is TGCGCCAGCAGCTTGGCGCGGGGGATCGCATACAATGAGCAGTTCTTC.

The chain uses TRBV27 and TRBJ2-7; possibly TRBD2 for D (6 bases). Trimming cost V 3 bases and J 0 bases, with 12 bases left between them. Germline V gene sequence: CDR1 MNHEY, CDR2 SMNVEV (reference sequence). The CDR3 covers 15 residues. As DNA, the CDR3 is TGTGCCAGCAGTTTTGGAGGGCCAAGCTCCTACGAGCAGTACTTC. Protein product: CASSFGGPSSYEQYF.

The rearrangement joins TRBV27 to TRBJ2-2; D is perhaps TRBD2 (5 bases). This CDR3 has 15 residues. V gave up 3 bases and J gave up 6 bases, with 14 bases separating them. CDR1 and CDR2 from the germline V gene are MNHEY and SMNVEV (reference sequence). The CDR3 here is CASSFRGIAAGELFF. The CDR3 bases are TGTGCCAGCAGTTTTCGGGGTATCGCGGCCGGGGAGCTGTTTTTT.

The V gene is TRBV4-1, the J gene TRBJ1-5; D is possibly TRBD1 (5 bases). The CDR3 length is 18 residues. Trimming took 0 bases from V and 5 from J, leaving 20 bases between them. Germline V gene data show CDR1 as MGHRA and CDR2 as YSYEKL. Written as DNA, the CDR3 is TGCGCCAGCAGCCAAGACATAGTTAGACAGTATATTTATCAGCCCCAGCATTTT. Translated: CASSQDIVRQYIYQPQHF.

The V call is TRBV5-6, the J call TRBJ2-3, with D tentatively TRBD2 (6 bases). In germline, CDR1 is SGHDT, CDR2 YYEEEE. The CDR3 length is 14 residues. The V and J ends lost 0 bases and 4 bases respectively, with 9 bases between them. CDR3: CASSLAGAADTQYF. The DNA for the CDR3 is TGTGCCAGCAGCTTGGCGGGAGCCGCAGATACGCAGTATTTT.

The chain joins TRBV4-1 to TRBJ2-3; 16 nucleotides align to TRBD2. J gave up 0 bases and V 1 base, and 10 bases lay outside the gene matches. Germline values: CDR1 MGHRA, CDR2 YSYEKL. The CDR3 is 21 amino acids. DNA of the CDR3: TGCGCCAGCAGCCAAGGGATGGGACTAGCGGGAGGGCCTGGCAGCACAGATACGCAGTATTTT. Translating it yields CASSQGMGLAGGPGSTDTQYF.

The chain employs TRBV30 and TRBJ1-1; possible D gene TRBD1, 6 bases. Germline V gene sequence: CDR1 GTSNPN, CDR2 SVGIG (reference sequence). Trimming shortened V by 3 bases and J by 4 bases, and 12 bases separated the two germline ends. The CDR3 sequence is 13 residues long. The CDR3 reads CAWSNGGPTEAFF. CDR3 coding DNA: TGTGCCTGGAGCAACGGGGGGCCCACTGAAGCTTTCTTT.

The chain combines TRBV18 with TRBJ2-7; no firm D call. The germline V and J ends were trimmed by 3 bases and 5 bases, with 8 bases remaining between them. In germline, CDR1 is KGHSH, CDR2 LQKENI. The CDR3 has 12 residues. The CDR3: CASSPVSNEQYF. The DNA for the CDR3 is TGTGCCAGCTCACCCGTTAGTAACGAGCAGTACTTC.

The chain carries TRBV5-1 and TRBJ2-4, with a weak D call TRBD2 (6 bases). Trimming shortened V by 1 base and J by 7 bases, and 12 bases separated the two germline ends. Looked up from germline, CDR1 is SGHRS and CDR2 is YFSETQ. The CDR3 runs 14 residues. The CDR3 sequence is CASSLYGAGNIQYF. CDR3 nucleotide sequence: TGCGCCAGCAGCTTGTATGGAGCGGGTAACATTCAGTACTTC.

V gene TRBV7-7 combines with J gene TRBJ2-1; D may correspond to TRBD1 or TRBD2 (6 bases each). CDR3 length equals 11 residues. The germline V gene encodes CDR1 SSHAT and CDR2 FNYEAQ (reference sequence). Trimming stripped 10 bases from V and 10 bases from J, with 14 bases between. The CDR3 sequence is CAISEGGEQFF. As DNA, the CDR3 is TGTGCCATCTCCGAGGGGGGAGAGCAGTTCTTC.

This chain links TRBV5-1 with TRBJ2-5; no clear D. The germline V gene has CDR1 SGHRS and CDR2 YFSETQ. The length of the CDR3 is 15 residues. Trimming pared 0 bases from V and 2 bases from J, leaving 11 bases between. In DNA form, the CDR3 reads TGCGCCAGCAGCTTGGAAGACGGATCACAAGAGACCCAGTACTTC. This codes for CASSLEDGSQETQYF. The variable domain in full, with the rest retrieved from reference TRBV5-1 and TRBJ2-5, is KAGVTQTPRYLIKTRGQQVTLSCSPISGHRSVSWYQQTPGQGLQFLFEYFSETQRNKGNFPGRFSGRQFSNSRSEMNVSTLELGDSALYLCASSLEDGSQETQYFGPGTRLLVL.

This chain links TRBV5-1 with TRBJ1-1; a possible D gene is TRBD1 (5 bases). The V gene lost 0 bases and the J gene lost 1 base, with 10 bases spanning the gap. This CDR3 is 15 amino acids long. From germline, CDR1 is SGHRS and CDR2 YFSETQ. The CDR3 is CASSLEVQGNTEAFF. The CDR3 DNA reads as TGCGCCAGCAGCTTGGAGGTTCAGGGGAACACTGAAGCTTTCTTT.

This clone has a single count. The CDR3 region has the DNA TGTGCCAGCAGCTTTTCGGAGACCCAGTACTTC. Amino acid sequence: CASSFSETQYF. The V and J genes are TRBV11-2 and TRBJ2-5; D remains ambiguous. CDR3 size: 11 residues. Per the germline V gene, CDR1 is SGHAT and CDR2 is FQNNGV. Deletions cut 3 bases from V and 5 bases from J, with 4 bases between.

This chain links TRBV6-4 with TRBJ2-3, with 7 bases that match TRBD2. Germline-derived CDR1 and CDR2 are MRHNA and SNTAGT. Trimming at V came to 3 bases and at J to 4 bases, leaving 4 bases not matched to a gene. There are 14 residues in the CDR3. The CDR3 region has the DNA TGTGCCAGCAGTGAACGGGAGGCCCCAGATACGCAGTATTTT. Its translation is CASSEREAPDTQYF.